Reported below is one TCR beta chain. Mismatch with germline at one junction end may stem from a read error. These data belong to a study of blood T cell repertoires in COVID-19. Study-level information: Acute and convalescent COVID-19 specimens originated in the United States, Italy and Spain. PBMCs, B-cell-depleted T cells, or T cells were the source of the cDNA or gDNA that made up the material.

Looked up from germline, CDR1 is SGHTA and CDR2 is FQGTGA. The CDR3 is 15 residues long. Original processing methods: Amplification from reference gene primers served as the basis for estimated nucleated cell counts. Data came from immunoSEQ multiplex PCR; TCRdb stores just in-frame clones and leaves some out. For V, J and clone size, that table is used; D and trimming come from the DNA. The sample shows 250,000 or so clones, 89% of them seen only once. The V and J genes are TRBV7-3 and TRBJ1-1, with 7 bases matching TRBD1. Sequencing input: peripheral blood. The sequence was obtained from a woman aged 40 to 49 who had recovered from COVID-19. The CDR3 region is CASSLTGVGDTEAFF. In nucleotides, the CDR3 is TGTGCCAGCAGCCTAACAGGGGTAGGGGACACTGAAGCTTTCTTT.